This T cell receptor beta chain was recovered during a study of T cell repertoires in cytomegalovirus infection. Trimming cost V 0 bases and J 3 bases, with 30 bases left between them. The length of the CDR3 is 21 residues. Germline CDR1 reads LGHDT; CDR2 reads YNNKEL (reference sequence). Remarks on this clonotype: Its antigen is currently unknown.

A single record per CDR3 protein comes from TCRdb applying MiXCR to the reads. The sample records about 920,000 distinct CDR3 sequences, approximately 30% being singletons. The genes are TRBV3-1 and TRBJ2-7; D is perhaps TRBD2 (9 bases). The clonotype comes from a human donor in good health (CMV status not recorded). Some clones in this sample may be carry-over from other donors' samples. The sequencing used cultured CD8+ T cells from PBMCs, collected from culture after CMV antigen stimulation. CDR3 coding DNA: TGTGCCAGCAGCCAAGATCCCCCCGGGACAGGTTCGGGACTAGCCAACTACGAGCAGTACTTC. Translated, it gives CASSQDPPGTGSGLANYEQYF.